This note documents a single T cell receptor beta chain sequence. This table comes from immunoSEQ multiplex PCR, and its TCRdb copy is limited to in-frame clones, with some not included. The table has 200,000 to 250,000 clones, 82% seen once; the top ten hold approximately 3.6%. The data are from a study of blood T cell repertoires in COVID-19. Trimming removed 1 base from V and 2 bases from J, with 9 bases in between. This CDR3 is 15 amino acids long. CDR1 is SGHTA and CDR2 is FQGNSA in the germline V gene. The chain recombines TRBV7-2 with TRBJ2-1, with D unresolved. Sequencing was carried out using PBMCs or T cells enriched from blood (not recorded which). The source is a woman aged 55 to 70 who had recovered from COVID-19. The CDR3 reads CASSLEAIAYNEQFF. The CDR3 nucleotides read TGTGCCAGCAGCTTAGAAGCCATCGCCTACAATGAGCAGTTCTTC.